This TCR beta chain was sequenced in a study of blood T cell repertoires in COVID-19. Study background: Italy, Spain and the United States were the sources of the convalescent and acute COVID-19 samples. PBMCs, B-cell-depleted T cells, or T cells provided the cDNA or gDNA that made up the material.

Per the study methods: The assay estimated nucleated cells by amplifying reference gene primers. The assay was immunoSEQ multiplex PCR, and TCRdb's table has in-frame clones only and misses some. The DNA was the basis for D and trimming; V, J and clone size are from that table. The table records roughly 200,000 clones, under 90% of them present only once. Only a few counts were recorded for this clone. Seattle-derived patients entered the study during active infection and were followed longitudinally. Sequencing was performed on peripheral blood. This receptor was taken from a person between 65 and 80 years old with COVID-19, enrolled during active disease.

CDR3 sequence: CASSPQGQINEQFF. For the CDR3, the DNA is TGTGCCAGCAGCCCACAGGGTCAGATCAATGAGCAGTTCTTC. The genes are TRBV7-3 and TRBJ2-1; D perhaps matches TRBD1 (6 bases). The CDR3 has 14 residues. Per germline, CDR1 SGHTA and CDR2 FQGTGA. V lost 5 bases and J 6 bases, leaving 14 bases between the germline ends.